This T cell receptor (beta chain) was retrieved from a study of blood T cells in healthy people across ages. Study-level information: About one barcoded beta molecule was captured per two T cells (by template switching). Broader study findings: Nothing was known about donor CMV status, and this possibly confounded expanded clonotype changes. PBMC samples, being unsorted, prevented any conclusive comparison of naive and antigen-experienced cells.

PCR was performed a second time for about 7 to 11 cycles using a sample-barcoded 5' primer and a J-beta primer mix. All samples yielded 2.5 million or more CDR3-containing paired-end reads. TCRdb re-called the 5' RACE reads through MiXCR, storing one row per CDR3 protein. Here the sample spans around 870,000 distinct CDR3 sequences, 25% to 35% being singletons. Germline assignment: CDR1 SGHRS and CDR2 YFSETQ. The CDR3 covers 13 residues. V lost 4 bases to trimming and J lost 1 base, with 8 bases between them. The sample holds many counts of this clonotype. What it binds is unknown. The chain couples TRBV5-1 to TRBJ2-5, with D hard to call. The receptor's source is an elderly woman in good health. Sequenced sample: blood. DNA for the CDR3: TGCGCCAGCAGCCCGGCCCTCCAAGAGACCCAGTACTTC. Encoded protein: CASSPALQETQYF.